These 15 T cell receptor beta chains were all obtained from the same sample, sequenced in a study of shared clonotypes between healthy human individuals. Sequenced by immunoSEQ multiplex PCR; TCRdb stores in-frame clones only, minus some. The sample includes roughly 1.4 million clones, about 98.5% of them seen just once. The material sequenced was naive CD4+ T cells sorted from blood. Noted subset: CD45RA+ positively selected. The receptors were sampled from a man aged 25 to 40 in good health.

The V call is TRBV5-1, the J call TRBJ2-7; 12 positions match TRBD1. In germline, CDR1 is SGHRS, CDR2 YFSETQ. This CDR3 has 15 amino acids. V lost 3 bases, J lost 2 bases, and 3 bases stayed unmatched. The CDR3 here is CASSWDRGRTYEQYF. The DNA of the CDR3 is TGCGCCAGCAGCTGGGACAGGGGGCGCACCTACGAGCAGTACTTC.

The chain couples TRBV5-6 to TRBJ1-4; unclear D gene. V was cut by 1 base and J by 14 bases, with 21 bases left in between. Germline-derived CDR1 and CDR2 are SGHDT and YYEEEE. The CDR3 contains 15 residues. The CDR3 here is CASSLSRSFFMGLFF. The DNA for the CDR3 is TGTGCCAGCAGCTTGTCCAGGAGCTTTTTTATGGGTCTGTTTTTT. The complete variable domain, with remaining parts taken from reference TRBV5-6 and TRBJ1-4, reads DAGVTQSPTHLIKTRGQQVTLRCSPKSGHDTVSWYQQALGQGPQFIFQYYEEEERQRGNFPDRFSGHQFPNYSSELNVNALLLGDSALYLCASSLSRSFFMGLFFGSGTQLSVL.

V gene TRBV9 combines with J gene TRBJ2-2, with 8 positions matching TRBD1. The CDR3 runs to 15 residues. Germline values: CDR1 SGDLS, CDR2 YYNGEE. Trimming removed 7 bases from V and 4 bases from J; junction bases left unmatched: 9. CDR3 residues: CASGRTGTSTGELFF. The CDR3 coding sequence is TGTGCCAGCGGCCGGACAGGGACGAGCACCGGGGAGCTGTTTTTT.

This clone appeared a single time. This chain uses TRBV5-4 with TRBJ2-3, with D unclear. The V gene lost 5 bases and the J gene lost 4 bases, with 11 bases spanning the gap. CDR1 and CDR2 from the germline V gene are SGHNT and YYREEE (reference sequence). There are 13 residues in the CDR3. The CDR3 loop reads CASRPVPADTQYF. Written as DNA, the CDR3 is TGTGCCAGCAGACCTGTGCCGGCAGATACGCAGTATTTT.

V gene TRBV5-1 combines with J gene TRBJ2-1; no reliable D call. Germline V lookup: CDR1 SGHRS, CDR2 YFSETQ. There are 15 residues in the CDR3. V lost 0 bases to trimming and J lost 2 bases, with 9 bases between them. The CDR3 sequence: CASSLDYLPYNEQFF. The CDR3 DNA sequence: TGCGCCAGCAGCTTGGACTATTTACCCTACAATGAGCAGTTCTTC.

The chain uses TRBV30 and TRBJ2-1; weak D call: TRBD1 (8 bases). This CDR3 has 19 amino acids. Trimming cost V 2 bases and J 0 bases, with 23 bases left between them. The germline V gene encodes CDR1 GTSNPN and CDR2 SVGIG (reference sequence). In DNA form, the CDR3 reads TGTGCCTGGAGTATCGGACAGGGAGGGGGCTTGAGCTCCTACAATGAGCAGTTCTTC. It translates to CAWSIGQGGGLSSYNEQFF.

This chain uses TRBV5-4 with TRBJ2-7; no clear D gene. The CDR3 has 14 residues. The ends were cut back, 2 bases at V and 0 bases at J, with 9 bases in the middle. Per germline, CDR1 SGHNT and CDR2 YYREEE (reference sequence). The CDR3 nucleotides read TGTGCCAGCAGCTTAGCGAAGAGCTCCTACGAGCAGTACTTC. Encoded protein: CASSLAKSSYEQYF.

The chain couples TRBV18 to TRBJ2-5, with D perhaps matching TRBD1 or TRBD2 (5 bases each). Deletions cut 3 bases from V and 4 bases from J, with 12 bases between. CDR1 KGHSH and CDR2 LQKENI come from the germline V gene. The CDR3 is made up of 14 amino acids. CDR3: CASSPLPGPETQYF. CDR3 bases: TGTGCCAGCTCACCTCTTCCGGGGCCAGAGACCCAGTACTTC.

The rearrangement joins TRBV27 to TRBJ2-1; 8 nucleotides align to TRBD1. The CDR3 consists of 15 residues. Germline V CDR1 and CDR2: MNHEY, SMNVEV (reference sequence). J was trimmed by 1 base and V by 8 bases; bases with no gene match: 7. For the CDR3, the DNA is TGTGCCAGCCGCCGGGACAGGCCTTCCTACAATGAGCAGTTCTTC. It specifies CASRRDRPSYNEQFF.

The chain carries TRBV28 and TRBJ1-2, with a tentative D call TRBD1 (5 bases). The CDR3 runs 12 residues. Germline assignment: CDR1 MDHEN and CDR2 SYDVKM. The V and J ends lost 10 bases and 6 bases respectively, with 15 bases between them. DNA of the CDR3: TGTGCCATTGCAACGGGGGTTGATGGCTACACCTTC. It codes for CAIATGVDGYTF.

The chain joins TRBV29-1 to TRBJ2-5, with 9 nucleotides matching TRBD1. This CDR3 comprises 15 residues. The ends lost 5 bases at V and 5 bases at J; junction bases unmatched: 12. The germline gives CDR1 SQVTM, CDR2 ANQGSEA. CDR3 protein: CSVLMAGTGIETQYF. The CDR3 DNA reads as TGCAGCGTTCTCATGGCCGGGACAGGGATTGAGACCCAGTACTTC.

The CDR3 loop reads CASSLEDRGRRTGELFF. The CDR3 bases are TGTGCCAGCAGCTTGGAGGACAGGGGGCGTCGGACCGGGGAGCTGTTTTTT. The chain couples TRBV7-9 to TRBJ2-2, with 11 positions matching TRBD1. Trimming cost V 3 bases and J 5 bases; bases outside gene matches: 8. CDR1 SEHNR and CDR2 FQNEAQ come from the germline V gene (reference sequence). CDR3 length equals 17 residues.

The chain combines TRBV9 with TRBJ2-4; 7 bases are a match to TRBD1. The CDR3 has 16 amino acids. V was clipped by 4 bases and J by 3 bases; unmatched bases: 10. The germline V gene has CDR1 SGDLS and CDR2 YYNGEE. The CDR3 DNA follows: TGTGCCAGCAGCCCCAGACAGGGATGGGACAAAAACATTCAGTACTTC. Its translation is CASSPRQGWDKNIQYF. The full variable domain, its missing parts supplied by reference TRBV9 and TRBJ2-4, is DSGVTQTPKHLITATGQRVTLRCSPRSGDLSVYWYQQSLDQGLQFLIQYYNGEERAKGNILERFSAQQFPDLHSELNLSSLELGDSALYFCASSPRQGWDKNIQYFGAGTRLSVL.

This clone was seen only once. The CDR3 DNA sequence: TGTGCCAGCAGTGCATTTAAAGGCGGCAGGCAGCCCCAGCATTTT. It codes for CASSAFKGGRQPQHF. The rearrangement joins TRBV27 to TRBJ1-5; no firm D call. CDR3 length: 15 amino acids. The V gene's germline CDR1 is MNHEY and CDR2 SMNVEV (reference sequence). Trimming took off 5 bases at V and 7 bases at J, with 18 bases between the two ends.

The chain couples TRBV18 to TRBJ2-3; D unresolved. The CDR3 extends over 15 amino acids. V was cut by 1 base and J by 0 bases, with 8 bases left in between. Germline values: CDR1 KGHSH, CDR2 LQKENI. This CDR3 is CASSPQKGSTDTQYF. The CDR3 DNA is TGTGCCAGCTCACCACAAAAGGGAAGCACAGATACGCAGTATTTT.